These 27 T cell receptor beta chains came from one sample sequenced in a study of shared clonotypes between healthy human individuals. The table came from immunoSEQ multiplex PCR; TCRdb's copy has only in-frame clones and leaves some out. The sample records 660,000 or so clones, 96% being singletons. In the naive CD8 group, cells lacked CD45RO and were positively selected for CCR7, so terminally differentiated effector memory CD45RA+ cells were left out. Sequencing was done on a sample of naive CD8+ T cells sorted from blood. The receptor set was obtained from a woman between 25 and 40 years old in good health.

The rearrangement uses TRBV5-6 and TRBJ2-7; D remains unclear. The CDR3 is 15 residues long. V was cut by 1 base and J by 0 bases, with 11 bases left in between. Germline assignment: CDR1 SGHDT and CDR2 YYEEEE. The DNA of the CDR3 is TGTGCCAGCAGCTTGAATTTTCCAGCCTCCTACGAGCAGTACTTC. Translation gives CASSLNFPASYEQYF.

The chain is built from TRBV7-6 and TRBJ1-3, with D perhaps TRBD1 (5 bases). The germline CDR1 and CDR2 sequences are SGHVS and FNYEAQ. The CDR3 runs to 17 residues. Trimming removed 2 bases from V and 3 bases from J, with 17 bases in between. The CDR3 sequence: CASSLWGPGGVGNTIYF. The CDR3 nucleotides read TGTGCCAGCAGCTTATGGGGACCGGGAGGGGTTGGAAACACCATATATTTT.

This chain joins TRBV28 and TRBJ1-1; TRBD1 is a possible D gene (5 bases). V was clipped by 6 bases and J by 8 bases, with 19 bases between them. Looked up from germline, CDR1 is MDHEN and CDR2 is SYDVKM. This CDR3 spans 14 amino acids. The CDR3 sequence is CASSPDTPILEAFF. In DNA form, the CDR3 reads TGTGCCAGCAGCCCGGACACTCCAATACTCGAAGCTTTCTTT.

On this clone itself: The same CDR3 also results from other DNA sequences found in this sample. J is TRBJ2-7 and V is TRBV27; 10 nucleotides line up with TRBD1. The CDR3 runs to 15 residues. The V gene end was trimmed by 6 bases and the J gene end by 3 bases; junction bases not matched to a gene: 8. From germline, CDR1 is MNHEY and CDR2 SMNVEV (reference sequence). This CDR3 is CASSLTGTGVYEQYF. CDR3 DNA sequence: TGTGCCAGCAGCCTAACCGGGACAGGGGTCTACGAGCAGTACTTC.

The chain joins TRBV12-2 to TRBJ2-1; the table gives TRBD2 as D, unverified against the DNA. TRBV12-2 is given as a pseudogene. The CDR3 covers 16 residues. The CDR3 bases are TGTGCAAGTCGCAACCTCCGGGGAGGGTGCTACAATGAGCAGTTCTTC. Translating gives CASRNLRGGCYNEQFF.

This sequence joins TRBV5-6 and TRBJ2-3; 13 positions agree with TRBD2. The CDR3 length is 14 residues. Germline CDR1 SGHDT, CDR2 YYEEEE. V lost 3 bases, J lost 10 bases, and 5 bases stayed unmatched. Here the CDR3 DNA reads TGTGCCAGCAGCTCACTAGCGGGAGGGCCTCCGCAGTATTTT. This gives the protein CASSSLAGGPPQYF.

CDR3 DNA: TGTGCCAGCAGCCAAATCACCCGGCTAGGGAACGAGCAGTACTTC. Encoded protein: CASSQITRLGNEQYF. This chain uses TRBV14 with TRBJ2-7; D is uncertain. This CDR3 comprises 15 residues. Trimming left V 2 bases short and J 5 bases short, with 16 bases between. Germline-derived CDR1 and CDR2 are SGHDN and FVKESK.

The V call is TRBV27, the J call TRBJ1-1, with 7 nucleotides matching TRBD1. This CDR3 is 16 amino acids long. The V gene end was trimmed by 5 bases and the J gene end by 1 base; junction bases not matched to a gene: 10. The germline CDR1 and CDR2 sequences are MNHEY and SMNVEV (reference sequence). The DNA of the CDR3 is TGTGCCAGCAGTATTCACAGGGGCTATGGGAACACTGAAGCTTTCTTT. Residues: CASSIHRGYGNTEAFF.

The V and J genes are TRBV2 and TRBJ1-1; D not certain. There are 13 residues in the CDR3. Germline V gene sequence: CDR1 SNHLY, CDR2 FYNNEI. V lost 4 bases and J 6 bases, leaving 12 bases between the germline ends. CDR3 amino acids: CASSGGPSAEAFF. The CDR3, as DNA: TGTGCCAGCAGTGGCGGACCGTCTGCTGAAGCTTTCTTT.

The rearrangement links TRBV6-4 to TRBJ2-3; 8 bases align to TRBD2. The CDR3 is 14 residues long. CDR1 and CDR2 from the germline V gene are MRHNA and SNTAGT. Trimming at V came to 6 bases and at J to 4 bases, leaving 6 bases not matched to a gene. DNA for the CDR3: TGTGCCAGCAGCGCGCGGGGGGCTTCAGATACGCAGTATTTT. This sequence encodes CASSARGASDTQYF.

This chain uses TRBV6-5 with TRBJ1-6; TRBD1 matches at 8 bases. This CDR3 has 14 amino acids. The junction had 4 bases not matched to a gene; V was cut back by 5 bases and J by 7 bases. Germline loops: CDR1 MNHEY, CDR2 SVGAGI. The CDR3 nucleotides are TGTGCCAGCAGTCCCGGACAGGGAAATTCACCCCTCCACTTT. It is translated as CASSPGQGNSPLHF.

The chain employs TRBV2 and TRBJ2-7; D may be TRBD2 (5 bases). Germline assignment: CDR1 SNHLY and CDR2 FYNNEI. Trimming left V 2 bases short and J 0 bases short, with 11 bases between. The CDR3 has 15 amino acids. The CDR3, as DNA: TGTGCCAGCAGTGAATTGATACGGGACTCCTACGAGCAGTACTTC. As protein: CASSELIRDSYEQYF.

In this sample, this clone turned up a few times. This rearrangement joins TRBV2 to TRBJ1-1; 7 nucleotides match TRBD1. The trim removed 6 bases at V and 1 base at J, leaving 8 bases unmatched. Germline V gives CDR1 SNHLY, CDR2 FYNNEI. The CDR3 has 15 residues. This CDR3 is CASSDRVLPNTEAFF. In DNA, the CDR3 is TGTGCCAGCAGCGACAGGGTCTTACCGAACACTGAAGCTTTCTTT.

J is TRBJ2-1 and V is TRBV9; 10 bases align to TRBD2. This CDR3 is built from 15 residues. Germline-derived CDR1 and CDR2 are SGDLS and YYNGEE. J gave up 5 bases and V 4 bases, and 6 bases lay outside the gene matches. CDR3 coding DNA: TGTGCCAGCAGCTCCGGGACTAGCGACCACAATGAGCAGTTCTTC. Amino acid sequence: CASSSGTSDHNEQFF.

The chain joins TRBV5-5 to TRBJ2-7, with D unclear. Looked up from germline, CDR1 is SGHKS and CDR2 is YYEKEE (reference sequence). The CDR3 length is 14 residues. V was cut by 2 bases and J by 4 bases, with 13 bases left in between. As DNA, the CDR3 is TGTGCCAGCAGCTTCGTGGCAGCTACTTACGAGCAGTACTTC. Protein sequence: CASSFVAATYEQYF.

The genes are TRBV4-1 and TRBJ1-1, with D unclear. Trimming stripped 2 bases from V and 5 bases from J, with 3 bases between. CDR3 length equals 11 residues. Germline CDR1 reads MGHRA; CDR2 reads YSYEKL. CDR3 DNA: TGCGCCAGCAGCCAAACAACTGAAGCTTTCTTT. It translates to CASSQTTEAFF.

The CDR3 sequence: CASSSSADSDTQYF. Written as DNA, the CDR3 is TGTGCCAGCAGTTCGTCGGCGGACTCAGATACGCAGTATTTT. The gene calls are TRBV6-5 and TRBJ2-3; D might be TRBD2 (5 bases). Germline V lookup: CDR1 MNHEY, CDR2 SVGAGI. Trimming stripped 4 bases from V and 4 bases from J, with 12 bases between. The CDR3 extends over 14 amino acids.

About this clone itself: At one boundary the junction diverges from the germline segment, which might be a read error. The CDR3 DNA follows: TGTGCCAGCAGTCTATGGGACAGTAGCGGGAGGGCCGCGTTCTTC. The encoded protein is CASSLWDSSGRAAFF. The chain carries TRBV28 and TRBJ2-1; 11 bases match TRBD2. The CDR3 sequence is 15 residues long. The germline CDR1 and CDR2 sequences are MDHEN and SYDVKM. The full variable domain, its missing parts supplied by reference TRBV28 and TRBJ2-1, is DVKVTQSSRYLVKRTGEKVFLECVQDMDHENMFWYRQDPGLGLRLIYFSYDVKMKEKGDIPEGYSVSREKKERFSLILESASTNQTSMYLCASSLWDSSGRAAFFGPGTRLTVL.

The CDR3 nucleotides are TGTGCCAGCAGCTTAGCTAGAGGGTTTTACAATGAGCAGTTCTTC. Translation gives CASSLARGFYNEQFF. V is TRBV7-9 and J is TRBJ2-1; TRBD2 is a possible D gene (5 bases). V lost 0 bases and J lost 4, with 10 bases in between. There are 15 residues in the CDR3. CDR1 is SEHNR and CDR2 is FQNEAQ in the germline V gene (reference sequence).

CDR3 region: CASSPLAGGLPDTQYF. DNA of the CDR3: TGTGCCAGCAGCCCACTAGCGGGAGGACTGCCAGATACGCAGTATTTT. V usage is TRBV9 and J usage is TRBJ2-3; 12 bases are shared with TRBD2. This CDR3 has 16 amino acids. CDR1 and CDR2 (germline): SGDLS, YYNGEE. The V and J ends lost 4 bases and 4 bases, in that order; junction bases with no gene match: 7.

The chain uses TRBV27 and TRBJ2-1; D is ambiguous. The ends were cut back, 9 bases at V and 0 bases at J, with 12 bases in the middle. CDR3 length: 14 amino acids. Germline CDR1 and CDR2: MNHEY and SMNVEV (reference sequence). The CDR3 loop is CASGDASSYNEQFF. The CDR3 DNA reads TGTGCCAGTGGAGATGCCAGCTCCTACAATGAGCAGTTCTTC.

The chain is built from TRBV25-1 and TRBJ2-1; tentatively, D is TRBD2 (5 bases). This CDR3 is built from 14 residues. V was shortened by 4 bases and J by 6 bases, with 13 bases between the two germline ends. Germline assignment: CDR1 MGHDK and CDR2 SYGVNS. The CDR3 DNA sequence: TGTGCCAGCAGTGGAACTAGAGATTCCAATGAGCAGTTCTTC. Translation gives CASSGTRDSNEQFF.

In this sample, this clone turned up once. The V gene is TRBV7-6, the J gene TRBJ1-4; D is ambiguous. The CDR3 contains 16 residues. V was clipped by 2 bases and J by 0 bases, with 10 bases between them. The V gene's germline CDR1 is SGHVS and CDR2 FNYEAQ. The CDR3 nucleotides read TGTGCCAGCAGCTTAATAGGGATTGCAACTAATGAAAAACTGTTTTTT. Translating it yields CASSLIGIATNEKLFF.

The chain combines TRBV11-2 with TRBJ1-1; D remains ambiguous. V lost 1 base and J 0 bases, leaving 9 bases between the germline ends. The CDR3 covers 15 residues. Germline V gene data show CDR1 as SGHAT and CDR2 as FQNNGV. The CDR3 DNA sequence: TGTGCCAGCAGCTTAGCGGCGGTCATGAACACTGAAGCTTTCTTT. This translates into CASSLAAVMNTEAFF.

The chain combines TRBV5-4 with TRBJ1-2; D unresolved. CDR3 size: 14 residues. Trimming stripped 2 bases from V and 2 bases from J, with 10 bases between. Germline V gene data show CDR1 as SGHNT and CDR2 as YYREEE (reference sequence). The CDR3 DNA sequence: TGTGCCAGCAGCTTCCCGACACGAAACTATGGCTACACCTTC. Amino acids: CASSFPTRNYGYTF.

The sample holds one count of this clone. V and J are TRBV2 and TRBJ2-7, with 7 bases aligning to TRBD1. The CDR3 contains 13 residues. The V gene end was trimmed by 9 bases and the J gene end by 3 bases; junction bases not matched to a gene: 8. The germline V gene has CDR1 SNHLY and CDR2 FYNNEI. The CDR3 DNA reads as TGTGCCAGTGGGTGGGACAGTAACTACGAGCAGTACTTC. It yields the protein CASGWDSNYEQYF.

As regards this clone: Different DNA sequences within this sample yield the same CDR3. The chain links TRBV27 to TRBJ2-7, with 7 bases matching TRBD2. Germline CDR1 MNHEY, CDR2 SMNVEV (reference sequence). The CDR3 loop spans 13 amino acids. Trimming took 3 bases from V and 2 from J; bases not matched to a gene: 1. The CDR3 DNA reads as TGTGCCAGCAGTTTTGGGACTACCTACGAGCAGTACTTC. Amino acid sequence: CASSFGTTYEQYF.